This T cell receptor beta chain is from a study of PD-1 blockade in classical Hodgkin lymphoma. Whole-study findings and limits: The diversity seen at baseline in complete responders resembled that of newly diagnosed patients. Reports described newly diagnosed patients as having lower baseline TCR diversity than healthy donors.

Profiled with immunoSEQ multiplex PCR; TCRdb holds only in-frame clones, not every one. Of 20,000 to 25,000 clones in the sample, around 80% were seen once. All patients relapsed after autologous stem cell transplantation, and brentuximab vedotin exposure varied. A remark on this clone: What it binds is not known.

Germline CDR1 reads MNHEY; CDR2 reads SVGAGI. CDR3 length: 15 residues. Between the trimmed V and J ends, which lost 6 bases and 0 bases, there was a span of 12 bases. The chain combines TRBV6-5 with TRBJ1-3; D may be TRBD1 (5 bases). The sequence derives from a human donor with classical Hodgkin lymphoma. The specimen comprised peripheral blood mononuclear cells (PBMCs), sampled before the second cycle of nivolumab. The DNA of the CDR3 is TGTGCCAGCAGCCCGGGACTGTACTCTGGAAACACCATATATTTT. As protein: CASSPGLYSGNTIYF.